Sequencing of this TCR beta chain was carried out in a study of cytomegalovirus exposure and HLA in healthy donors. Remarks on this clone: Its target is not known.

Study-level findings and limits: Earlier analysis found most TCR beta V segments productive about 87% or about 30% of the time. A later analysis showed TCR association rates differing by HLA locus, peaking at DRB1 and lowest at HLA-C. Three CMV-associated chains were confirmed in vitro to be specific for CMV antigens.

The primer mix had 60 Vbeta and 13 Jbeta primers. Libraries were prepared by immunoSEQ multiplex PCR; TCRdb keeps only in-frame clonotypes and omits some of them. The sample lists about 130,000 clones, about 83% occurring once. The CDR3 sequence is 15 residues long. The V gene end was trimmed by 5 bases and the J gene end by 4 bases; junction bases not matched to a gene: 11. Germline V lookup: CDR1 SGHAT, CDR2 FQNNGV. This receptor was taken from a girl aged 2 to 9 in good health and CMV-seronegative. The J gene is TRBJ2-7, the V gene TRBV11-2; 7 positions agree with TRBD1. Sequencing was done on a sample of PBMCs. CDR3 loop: CASSPGQQSSYEQYF. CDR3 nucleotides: TGTGCCAGCAGCCCGGGACAGCAATCCTCTTACGAGCAGTACTTC.